This TCR beta chain was captured by sequencing in a study of T cell changes during pregnancy in multiple sclerosis. Assay used: immunoSEQ multiplex PCR; TCRdb lists only in-frame clones, some missing. The sample consists of 20,000 to 25,000 clones, approximately 86% of them appearing once. V was cut by 0 bases and J by 4 bases, with 12 bases left in between. This CDR3 has 15 residues. Germline V gives CDR1 MNHEY, CDR2 SVGAGI. The chain uses TRBV6-5 and TRBJ1-2; the D is unclear. The clonotype originates from a female donor in good health, enrolled as a control in a pregnancy study. Sequencing used CD4+ T cells from peripheral blood mononuclear cells, obtained in the first trimester of pregnancy. CDR3 protein: CASSYSSGLSYGYTF. CDR3 in DNA: TGTGCCAGCAGTTACTCGAGCGGGCTCTCCTATGGCTACACCTTC.